Sequencing of this T cell receptor (beta chain) was carried out in a study of blood T cells in healthy people across ages. Per germline, CDR1 DFQATT and CDR2 SNEGSKA (reference sequence). The CDR3 covers 17 residues. Losses at the gene ends were 3 bases for V and 0 bases for J; bases not matched to a gene: 9. The study drew donors from healthy Caucasian individuals in Russia aged about 6 to 100. Alongside a J-beta primer mix, a sample-barcoded 5' primer served in a second PCR lasting roughly 7 to 11 cycles. MiXCR, run by TCRdb on the 5' RACE reads, gives a single entry per CDR3 protein. The sample has 450,000 to 700,000 distinct CDR3 sequences; approximately 30% are singletons. General study points: Because donor CMV status was unknown, expanded clonotype changes were possibly confounded. Any conclusive comparison of naive versus antigen-experienced cells was prevented by using unsorted PBMCs.

This clonotype turned up a few times. The antigen remains unidentified. The sequence was obtained from a woman aged 70 to 79 in good health. The chain joins TRBV20-1 to TRBJ2-3; 10 bases map to TRBD2. Sample: blood. CDR3 sequence reads: CSASEPSGSPSTDTQYF. The CDR3 DNA reads as TGCAGTGCTAGCGAGCCTAGCGGGAGCCCCAGCACAGATACGCAGTATTTT.